This T cell receptor (beta chain) was recorded in a study of cytotoxic CD8 clonotypes in ibrutinib-treated CLL. General study findings and limits: On treatment, the uncommon public clonotypes contracted or remained stable.

There are 14 residues in the CDR3. Germline lookup yields CDR1 MGHRA and CDR2 YSYEKL. The V gene lost 2 bases and the J gene lost 8 bases, with 13 bases spanning the gap. Assay: immunoSEQ multiplex PCR; the TCRdb copy retains only in-frame clones and omits some. The table has approximately 80,000 clones, 86% seen once. Only one count was recorded for this clone. The antigen remains unidentified. The sequencing here drew on PBMCs, taken before ibrutinib treatment. This chain joins TRBV4-1 and TRBJ2-1, with D tentatively TRBD1 or TRBD2 (5 bases each). The clonotype originates from a human donor with chronic lymphocytic leukemia. CDR3 loop: CASSQSLMGDEQFF. The CDR3 nucleotides read TGCGCCAGCAGCCAAAGCCTGATGGGGGATGAGCAGTTCTTC.